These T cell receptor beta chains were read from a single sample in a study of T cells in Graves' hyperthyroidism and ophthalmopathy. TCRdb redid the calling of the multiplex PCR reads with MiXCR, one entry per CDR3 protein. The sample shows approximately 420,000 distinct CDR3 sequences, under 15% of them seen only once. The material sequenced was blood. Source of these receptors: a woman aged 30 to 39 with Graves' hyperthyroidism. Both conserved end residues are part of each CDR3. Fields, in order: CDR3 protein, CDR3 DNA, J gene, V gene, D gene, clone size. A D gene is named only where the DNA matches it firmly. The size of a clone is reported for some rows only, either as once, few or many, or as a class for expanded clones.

CDR3 protein: CASSLPGRSSYEQYF; CDR3 DNA: TGTGCCAGCAGTTTACCCGGACGGAGCTCCTACGAGCAGTACTTC; J gene: TRBJ2-7; V gene: TRBV28; D gene: -; clone size: many
CDR3 protein: CASSLGDFAWGNTEAFF; CDR3 DNA: TGCGCCAGCAGCTTGGGGGACTTTGCGTGGGGGAACACTGAAGCTTTCTTT; J gene: TRBJ1-1; V gene: TRBV5-1; D gene: -; clone size: few
CDR3 protein: CSVPGPPNQPQHF; CDR3 DNA: TGCAGTGTTCCGGGACCCCCCAATCAGCCCCAGCATTTT; J gene: TRBJ1-5; V gene: TRBV20-1; D gene: -; clone size: -
CDR3 protein: CSARWQLNQPQHF; CDR3 DNA: TGCAGTGCTAGATGGCAGCTGAATCAGCCCCAGCATTTT; J gene: TRBJ1-5; V gene: TRBV20-1; D gene: -; clone size: -
CDR3 protein: CAIRERAHSNQPQHF; CDR3 DNA: TGTGCCATCCGAGAACGGGCGCACAGCAATCAGCCCCAGCATTTT; J gene: TRBJ1-5; V gene: TRBV6-1; D gene: -; clone size: few
CDR3 protein: CASSLESSETQYF; CDR3 DNA: TGTGCCAGCAGCTTAGAGAGCTCAGAGACCCAGTACTTC; J gene: TRBJ2-5; V gene: TRBV7-7; D gene: -; clone size: few
CDR3 protein: CASRLGTAEGDEQYF; CDR3 DNA: TGCGCCAGCAGGCTTGGGACAGCGGAGGGGGACGAGCAGTACTTC; J gene: TRBJ2-7; V gene: TRBV5-1; D gene: -; clone size: many
CDR3 protein: CASSPTGVSSYNSPLHF; CDR3 DNA: TGTGCCAGCTCACCCACGGGGGTGAGCTCCTATAATTCACCCCTCCACTTT; J gene: TRBJ1-6; V gene: TRBV18; D gene: -; clone size: many
CDR3 protein: CASSLGIAGDEQFF; CDR3 DNA: TGCGCCAGCAGCTTGGGAATAGCGGGAGATGAGCAGTTCTTC; J gene: TRBJ2-1; V gene: TRBV5-1; D gene: TRBD2; clone size: -
CDR3 protein: CASSRDAYEQYF; CDR3 DNA: TGTGCCAGCAGCCGCGATGCCTACGAGCAGTACTTC; J gene: TRBJ2-7; V gene: TRBV6-1; D gene: -; clone size: few
CDR3 protein: CASSYEPNTGELFF; CDR3 DNA: TGTGCCAGCAGTTACGAACCGAACACCGGGGAGCTGTTTTTT; J gene: TRBJ2-2; V gene: TRBV6-2/TRBV6-3; D gene: -; clone size: -
CDR3 protein: CAWTNRGRANTEAFF; CDR3 DNA: TGTGCCTGGACCAACCGCGGGCGCGCGAACACTGAAGCTTTCTTT; J gene: TRBJ1-1; V gene: TRBV30; D gene: -; clone size: many
CDR3 protein: CASSSPTSGAAYNEQFF; CDR3 DNA: TGTGCCAGCAGTTCCCCGACTAGCGGCGCCGCCTACAATGAGCAGTTCTTC; J gene: TRBJ2-1; V gene: TRBV12-3/TRBV12-4; D gene: TRBD2; clone size: many
CDR3 protein: CASTKILGGEQFF; CDR3 DNA: TGTGCCAGCACCAAGATTCTGGGGGGTGAGCAGTTCTTC; J gene: TRBJ2-1; V gene: TRBV3-1; D gene: -; clone size: many
CDR3 protein: CSARVPATGELFF; CDR3 DNA: TGCAGTGCTAGAGTGCCAGCGACCGGGGAGCTGTTTTTT; J gene: TRBJ2-2; V gene: TRBV20-1; D gene: -; clone size: -
CDR3 protein: CASSLPREFDEQYF; CDR3 DNA: TGTGCCAGCAGCTTACCCAGGGAATTCGACGAGCAGTACTTC; J gene: TRBJ2-7; V gene: TRBV7-9; D gene: -; clone size: few
CDR3 protein: CASSYSSASGFYAEQFF; CDR3 DNA: TGTGCCAGCAGTTACTCGAGTGCTAGCGGATTCTACGCTGAGCAGTTCTTC; J gene: TRBJ2-1; V gene: TRBV6-2/TRBV6-3; D gene: TRBD2; clone size: many
CDR3 protein: CAISGQASGVYEQYF; CDR3 DNA: TGTGCCATCAGTGGACAGGCTAGCGGGGTCTACGAGCAGTACTTC; J gene: TRBJ2-7; V gene: TRBV10-3; D gene: TRBD2; clone size: -
CDR3 protein: CASSFAGTSGSYEQYF; CDR3 DNA: TGTGCCAGCAGTTTTGCCGGGACTAGCGGATCCTACGAGCAGTACTTC; J gene: TRBJ2-7; V gene: TRBV7-2; D gene: TRBD2; clone size: many
CDR3 protein: CASSSRQVQNEKLFF; CDR3 DNA: TGTGCCAGCAGCTCAAGACAGGTCCAAAATGAAAAACTGTTTTTT; J gene: TRBJ1-4; V gene: TRBV9; D gene: -; clone size: -
CDR3 protein: CSARPSGGRNTEAFF; CDR3 DNA: TGCAGTGCTAGACCCTCGGGAGGTCGGAACACTGAAGCTTTCTTT; J gene: TRBJ1-1; V gene: TRBV20-1; D gene: -; clone size: many
CDR3 protein: CASSLRDPPFDEQYF; CDR3 DNA: TGTGCCAGCAGTTTGCGGGACCCCCCGTTCGACGAGCAGTACTTC; J gene: TRBJ2-7; V gene: TRBV28; D gene: -; clone size: many
CDR3 protein: CAWWGGALWTGELFF; CDR3 DNA: TGTGCCTGGTGGGGGGGCGCTTTGTGGACCGGGGAGCTGTTCTTT; J gene: TRBJ2-2; V gene: TRBV30; D gene: -; clone size: -
CDR3 protein: CASSWTDANYGYTF; CDR3 DNA: TGTGCCAGCAGTTGGACAGATGCTAACTATGGCTACACCTTC; J gene: TRBJ1-2; V gene: TRBV6-1; D gene: -; clone size: many
CDR3 protein: CSVKDSNSPLHF; CDR3 DNA: TGCAGCGTCAAGGACAGTAATTCACCCCTCCACTTT; J gene: TRBJ1-6; V gene: TRBV29-1; D gene: -; clone size: few
CDR3 protein: CASSPRQAQTENEKLFF; CDR3 DNA: TGTGCCAGCAGCCCTAGACAGGCTCAAACGGAGAATGAAAAACTGTTTTTT; J gene: TRBJ1-4; V gene: TRBV7-8; D gene: -; clone size: -
CDR3 protein: CASSLGYRGDSGYTF; CDR3 DNA: TGTGCCAGCAGCTTAGGATACAGGGGGGATTCTGGCTACACCTTC; J gene: TRBJ1-2; V gene: TRBV5-4; D gene: TRBD1; clone size: -
CDR3 protein: CASSLEVGGGNTDTQYF; CDR3 DNA: TGTGCCAGCAGCTTAGAGGTGGGGGGAGGGAACACAGATACGCAGTATTTT; J gene: TRBJ2-3; V gene: TRBV7-8; D gene: TRBD2; clone size: -
CDR3 protein: CASSMDRGRETQYF; CDR3 DNA: TGTGCCAGTAGTATGGACAGGGGGCGGGAGACCCAGTACTTC; J gene: TRBJ2-5; V gene: TRBV19; D gene: TRBD1; clone size: -
CDR3 protein: CASSGRTSGTNRNEQFF; CDR3 DNA: TGTGCCAGCAGCGGAAGGACTAGCGGGACGAACCGGAATGAGCAGTTCTTC; J gene: TRBJ2-1; V gene: TRBV5-6; D gene: TRBD2; clone size: many
CDR3 protein: CASSRSQSSTDTQYF; CDR3 DNA: TGTGCCAGCAGCCGTAGCCAGTCTAGCACAGATACGCAGTATTTT; J gene: TRBJ2-3; V gene: TRBV7-2; D gene: -; clone size: many
CDR3 protein: CASSLDRSSYEQYF; CDR3 DNA: TGTGCCAGCAGCTTGGACAGGTCCAGCTACGAGCAGTACTTC; J gene: TRBJ2-7; V gene: TRBV11-2; D gene: TRBD1; clone size: many
CDR3 protein: CASSPQGRPSYNEQFF; CDR3 DNA: TGTGCCAGCAGCCCCCAAGGCCGTCCCTCCTACAATGAGCAGTTCTTC; J gene: TRBJ2-1; V gene: TRBV7-9; D gene: -; clone size: many
CDR3 protein: CASSQEGGGNTEAFF; CDR3 DNA: TGTGCCAGCAGCCAAGAAGGTGGGGGGAACACTGAAGCTTTCTTT; J gene: TRBJ1-1; V gene: TRBV4-1; D gene: -; clone size: many
CDR3 protein: CASSSQGGNGYTF; CDR3 DNA: TGTGCCAGCAGTTCTCAGGGGGGGAATGGCTACACCTTC; J gene: TRBJ1-2; V gene: TRBV7-9; D gene: TRBD1; clone size: few
CDR3 protein: CASSLIRGDEQFF; CDR3 DNA: TGTGCCAGCAGTTTGATCAGAGGGGATGAGCAGTTCTTC; J gene: TRBJ2-1; V gene: TRBV27; D gene: -; clone size: many
CDR3 protein: CSASGRRDRKPQHF; CDR3 DNA: TGCAGTGCTAGCGGTCGGCGGGATCGAAAGCCCCAGCATTTT; J gene: TRBJ1-5; V gene: TRBV20-1; D gene: -; clone size: many
CDR3 protein: CASRTHPLSAGGGEQFF; CDR3 DNA: TGTGCCAGCCGGACCCACCCCTTGAGCGCGGGGGGCGGTGAGCAGTTCTTC; J gene: TRBJ2-1; V gene: TRBV28; D gene: TRBD2; clone size: many
CDR3 protein: CARTKREGLTDTQYF; CDR3 DNA: TGCGCCAGGACCAAGCGGGAGGGGCTAACAGATACGCAGTATTTT; J gene: TRBJ2-3; V gene: TRBV5-1; D gene: TRBD2; clone size: -
CDR3 protein: CASSVEVVGREQYF; CDR3 DNA: TGTGCCAGCAGCGTAGAAGTGGTAGGTCGCGAGCAGTACTTC; J gene: TRBJ2-7; V gene: TRBV9; D gene: -; clone size: few
CDR3 protein: CSAREQVSYEQYF; CDR3 DNA: TGCAGTGCTAGAGAGCAGGTCTCCTACGAGCAGTACTTC; J gene: TRBJ2-7; V gene: TRBV20-1; D gene: -; clone size: many
CDR3 protein: CASSPGTRSSEQFF; CDR3 DNA: TGTGCCAGCTCACCCGGGACTAGAAGTTCTGAGCAGTTCTTC; J gene: TRBJ2-1; V gene: TRBV18; D gene: TRBD2; clone size: many
CDR3 protein: CASTPLEGVSFAHGYTF; CDR3 DNA: TGTGCCAGCACCCCCTTAGAGGGGGTATCCTTTGCACATGGCTACACCTTC; J gene: TRBJ1-2; V gene: TRBV28; D gene: -; clone size: -
CDR3 protein: CSARESRGNQPQHF; CDR3 DNA: TGCAGTGCTAGAGAGAGCAGGGGAAATCAGCCCCAGCATTTT; J gene: TRBJ1-5; V gene: TRBV20-1; D gene: -; clone size: -
CDR3 protein: CASSVSGSAFGYTF; CDR3 DNA: TGTGCCAGCAGCGTCTCCGGATCCGCTTTTGGCTACACCTTC; J gene: TRBJ1-2; V gene: TRBV9; D gene: -; clone size: few